What follows are 2 T cell receptor beta chains derived from one specimen sequenced in a study of T cells in Graves' hyperthyroidism and ophthalmopathy. It was RNA transcripts that yielded the amplified TCR beta CDR3 regions. During a first-round RT-PCR of the TCR CDR3, the HTBI primer set was used. TCRdb reprocessed the multiplex PCR reads with MiXCR, giving one entry per CDR3 protein. Found here are about 740,000 distinct CDR3 sequences, 12% to 15% of them singletons; the top ten hold about 10%. The sample consisted of blood. Source of these receptors: a woman under 30 with Graves' hyperthyroidism.

This clonotype was found a few times. The rearrangement links TRBV18 to TRBJ2-5, with D perhaps assigned TRBD1 or TRBD2 (5 bases each). With 5 bases removed from V and 5 bases from J, the gap between germline ends came to 21 bases. CDR3 length: 16 amino acids. From germline, CDR1 is KGHSH and CDR2 LQKENI. In nucleotides, the CDR3 is TGTGCCAGCTCAATATCCTTCCGCGAGGGGTTTGAGACCCAGTACTTC. Protein: CASSISFREGFETQYF. The full variable domain, its missing parts supplied by reference TRBV18 and TRBJ2-5, is NAGVMQNPRHLVRRRGQEARLRCSPMKGHSHVYWYRQLPEEGLKFMVYLQKENIIDESGMPKERFSAEFPKEGPSILRIQQVVRGDSAAYFCASSISFREGFETQYFGPGTRLLVL.

The rearrangement uses TRBV9 and TRBJ2-5; 8 nucleotides line up with TRBD1. CDR1 is SGDLS and CDR2 is YYNGEE in the germline V gene. V lost 0 bases and J lost 4; bases outside the gene matches: 2. This CDR3 has 14 amino acids. CDR3 DNA: TGTGCCAGCAGCGTAGCTACAGGGGGAGAGACCCAGTACTTC. Amino acids: CASSVATGGETQYF. Based on the CDR3 plus reference TRBV9 and TRBJ2-5, the full variable domain is DSGVTQTPKHLITATGQRVTLRCSPRSGDLSVYWYQQSLDQGLQFLIQYYNGEERAKGNILERFSAQQFPDLHSELNLSSLELGDSALYFCASSVATGGETQYFGPGTRLLVL.